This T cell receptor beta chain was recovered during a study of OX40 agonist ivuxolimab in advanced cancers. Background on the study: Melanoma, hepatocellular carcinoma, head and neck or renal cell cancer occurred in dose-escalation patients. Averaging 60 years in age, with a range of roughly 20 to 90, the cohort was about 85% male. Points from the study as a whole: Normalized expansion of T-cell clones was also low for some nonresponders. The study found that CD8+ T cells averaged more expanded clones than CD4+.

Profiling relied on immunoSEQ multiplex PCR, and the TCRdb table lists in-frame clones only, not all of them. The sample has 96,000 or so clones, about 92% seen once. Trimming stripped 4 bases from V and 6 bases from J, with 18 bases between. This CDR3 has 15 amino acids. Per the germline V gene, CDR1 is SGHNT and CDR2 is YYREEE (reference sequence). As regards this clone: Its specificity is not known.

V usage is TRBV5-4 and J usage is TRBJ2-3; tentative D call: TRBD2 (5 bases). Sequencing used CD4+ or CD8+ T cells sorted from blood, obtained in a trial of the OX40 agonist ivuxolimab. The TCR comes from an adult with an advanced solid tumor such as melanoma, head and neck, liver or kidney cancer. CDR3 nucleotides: TGTGCCAGCAGCCTGGACCAGCGGAAAAGTGATACGCAGTATTTT. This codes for CASSLDQRKSDTQYF.